This T cell receptor (beta chain) emerged from a study of multiple sclerosis patients with progressive multifocal leukoencephalopathy. Findings and caveats of the study: In most PML patients, TRB repertoires appeared less diverse by entropy. Whether JC virus or general immunocompromise explains the findings remained unclear.

Concerning this clone itself: Its antigen remains unknown.

Time point of the sample: time of PML onset. At PML onset, T3 blood samples were taken. The assay was run at survey level. TCRdb's table, derived via immunoSEQ multiplex PCR, lists solely in-frame clones and lacks some. The table records 25,000 to 35,000 clones, 80% to 90% of them present only once. The sequences come from PBMCs, collected from a patient treated with natalizumab. The source is a woman aged 35 to 49 with progressive multifocal leukoencephalopathy.

For the CDR3, the DNA is TGTGCCAGCCGAGCGGGTCTAGCGGGAAAAGACGAGCAGTACTTC. Amino acid sequence: CASRAGLAGKDEQYF. The chain couples TRBV28 to TRBJ2-7, with 9 bases aligning to TRBD2. Per germline, CDR1 MDHEN and CDR2 SYDVKM. Trimming removed 8 bases from V and 5 bases from J; junction bases left unmatched: 13. The CDR3 runs to 15 residues.